One sample yielded the 31 T cell receptor beta chains listed below, sequenced in a study of beta chain features in type 1 diabetes. Isolated RNA was reverse transcribed in full, so expressed TCRB transcripts were sequenced. Profiling relied on immunoSEQ multiplex PCR, and the TCRdb table lists in-frame clones only, not all of them. The data contain fewer than 900,000 clones, roughly 17% of them singletons. The sequencing sample was made of naive CD4+ T cells from blood. The receptor source for this set is a young woman in good health.

This clone was seen a handful of times. The J gene is TRBJ2-5, the V gene TRBV6-5; D perhaps matches TRBD2 (5 bases). The CDR3 contains 13 residues. Trimming removed 4 bases from V and 3 bases from J, with 9 bases in between. Germline V lookup: CDR1 MNHEY, CDR2 SVGAGI. CDR3 sequence (DNA): TGTGCCAGCAGTTCGCCGGGGAAAGAGACCCAGTACTTC. Translating it yields CASSSPGKETQYF.

This clone was picked up a small number of times. The J gene is TRBJ2-3, the V gene TRBV10-3; 7 bases align to TRBD2. Trimming removed 2 bases from V and 2 bases from J; junction bases left unmatched: 1. Germline-derived CDR1 and CDR2 are ENHRY and SYGVKD. The CDR3 runs to 14 residues. The CDR3 DNA reads TGTGCCATCAGTGAGCGGGAGGACACAGATACGCAGTATTTT. Translation gives CAISEREDTDTQYF.

The table lists this clone with a few counts. V and J are TRBV5-4 and TRBJ1-2; no clear D. The CDR3 length is 14 residues. Germline V gives CDR1 SGHNT, CDR2 YYREEE (reference sequence). V dropped 4 bases and J dropped 3 bases, with 13 bases sitting between them. The CDR3 DNA reads TGTGCCAGCAGCAGGCTATTGGAAGACTATGGCTACACCTTC. This encodes CASSRLLEDYGYTF.

The chain recombines TRBV13 with TRBJ1-4; TRBD1 aligns across 8 bases. V shed 5 bases, J shed 7 bases, and the junction held 3 bases outside the gene matches. This CDR3 contains 13 residues. CDR1 is PRHDT, CDR2 FYEKMQ, per germline (reference sequence). CDR3 nucleotides: TGTGCCAGCAGCACCGACAGGGGTGAAAAACTGTTTTTT. Its translation is CASSTDRGEKLFF.

This clone has more than one count but fewer than ten. The chain links TRBV29-1 to TRBJ1-2; D is unclear. The CDR3 extends over 14 amino acids. Germline-derived CDR1 and CDR2 are SQVTM and ANQGSEA. V gave up 7 bases and J gave up 2 bases, with 17 bases separating them. As DNA, the CDR3 is TGCAGCGATGACCACTCCCTCGGGAACTATGGCTACACCTTC. Translating gives CSDDHSLGNYGYTF. Looking up the rest from reference TRBV29-1 and TRBJ1-2 gives the full variable domain: SAVISQKPSRDICQRGTSLTIQCQVDSQVTMMFWYRQQPGQSLTLIATANQGSEATYESGFVIDKFPISRPNLTFSTLTVSNMSPEDSSIYLCSDDHSLGNYGYTFGSGTRLTVV.

To note about this clone: Other nucleotide sequences from this sample produce the same CDR3. As DNA, the CDR3 is TGCGCCAGCAGCCCCACTAGCGGGAGCACAGATACGCAGTATTTT. It specifies CASSPTSGSTDTQYF. This chain connects TRBV5-1 to TRBJ2-3, with 9 positions matching TRBD2. V shed 4 bases, J shed 0 bases, and the junction held 3 bases outside the gene matches. The CDR3 is 15 amino acids. Germline V gene lookup returns CDR1 SGHRS and CDR2 YFSETQ.

This clone was observed a handful of times. The J gene is TRBJ1-5, the V gene TRBV4-1; D not certain. The CDR3 runs to 14 residues. Germline CDR1 and CDR2: MGHRA and YSYEKL. Trimming removed 1 base at V and 4 bases at J, with 8 bases between. CDR3 in amino acids: CASSQGVGNQPQHF. The CDR3, as DNA: TGCGCCAGCAGCCAAGGGGTGGGGAATCAGCCCCAGCATTTT.

This clone was seen a few times. The chain combines TRBV7-6 with TRBJ2-7, with 11 bases that match TRBD1. V lost 5 bases to trimming and J lost 5 bases; unmatched junction nucleotides: 11. Germline values: CDR1 SGHVS, CDR2 FNYEAQ. CDR3 length: 16 amino acids. The DNA of the CDR3 is TGTGCCAGCAGCCCAAGGACAGGGGGCGTCTTTGACGAGCAGTACTTC. It encodes CASSPRTGGVFDEQYF.

V gene TRBV10-3 combines with J gene TRBJ2-6; D uncertain. The germline V gene has CDR1 ENHRY and CDR2 SYGVKD. CDR3 size: 14 residues. The V gene lost 2 bases and the J gene lost 3 bases, with 5 bases spanning the gap. The CDR3 DNA reads TGTGCCATCAGTGAGCGGGTTGGGGCCAACGTCCTGACTTTC. This encodes CAISERVGANVLTF.

The chain links TRBV5-1 to TRBJ1-1; the match to TRBD1 covers 7 bases. V gave up 1 base and J gave up 4 bases; unmatched junction bases: 13. Germline CDR1 is SGHRS and CDR2 is YFSETQ. This CDR3 contains 17 residues. CDR3 sequence (DNA): TGCGCCAGCAGCTTGCGAATAACAGGGGAGCGGAGCACTGAAGCTTTCTTT. Translating gives CASSLRITGERSTEAFF.

This clone came up a few times. One junction end disagrees with the germline gene, perhaps due to a read error. The chain is built from TRBV20-1 and TRBJ2-7; 8 bases map to TRBD2. This CDR3 spans 10 amino acids. Germline V gene sequence: CDR1 DFQATT, CDR2 SNEGSKA (reference sequence). The CDR3 reads CSVDGLAVRF. CDR3 DNA: TGCAGTGTGGACGGACTAGCTGTCCGCTTC.

This chain uses TRBV4-2 with TRBJ1-2; possible D gene TRBD1, 6 bases. The V end lost 1 base, the J end lost 1 base, and 13 bases lay between the germline ends. Germline CDR1 LGHNA, CDR2 YNFKEQ. The length of the CDR3 is 16 residues. The DNA of the CDR3 is TGTGCCAGCAGCCAAGCAGGGGAGCCCCTTAACTATGGCTACACCTTC. Its protein product is CASSQAGEPLNYGYTF.

This clone was recorded a few times. The chain's CDR3 is CATSRVREPLETSQYF. In DNA form, the CDR3 reads TGTGCCACCAGCAGAGTTCGGGAGCCCCTGGAAACTTCGCAGTACTTC. The chain is built from TRBV15 and TRBJ2-7, with D tentatively TRBD2 (6 bases). Germline V gene lookup returns CDR1 LNHNV and CDR2 YYDKDF (reference sequence). V lost 1 base and J lost 9, with 22 bases in between. There are 16 residues in the CDR3.

The V call is TRBV2, the J call TRBJ2-1, with D hard to call. Per germline, CDR1 SNHLY and CDR2 FYNNEI. The CDR3 totals 12 residues. The ends were cut back, 7 bases at V and 6 bases at J, with 10 bases in the middle. CDR3 residues: CASTSAGNEQFF. The CDR3 region has the DNA TGTGCCAGCACTTCGGCAGGCAATGAGCAGTTCTTC.

This clone was observed a few times. The rearrangement uses TRBV18 and TRBJ2-3, with a tentative D call TRBD2 (5 bases). CDR3 length: 15 amino acids. The V and J ends lost 4 bases and 4 bases respectively, with 15 bases between them. The germline V gene has CDR1 KGHSH and CDR2 LQKENI. The CDR3 DNA follows: TGTGCCAGCTCACGACTACTAGTTCGTCCAGATACGCAGTATTTT. Translation gives CASSRLLVRPDTQYF.

This clone occurred a few times. The V gene is TRBV10-3, the J gene TRBJ2-3; D not resolved. This CDR3 comprises 11 residues. The ends were cut back, 11 bases at V and 1 base at J, with 7 bases in the middle. Germline assignment: CDR1 ENHRY and CDR2 SYGVKD. The CDR3 nucleotides read TGTGCCTTCCCAGGCACAGATACGCAGTATTTT. Amino acid sequence: CAFPGTDTQYF.

The table lists this clone with a few counts. The V and J genes are TRBV7-2 and TRBJ2-2; D remains ambiguous. Germline V gene lookup returns CDR1 SGHTA and CDR2 FQGNSA. CDR3 length equals 14 residues. V lost 1 base and J 6 bases, leaving 9 bases between the germline ends. DNA of the CDR3: TGTGCCAGCAGCTTAGGTAGCATGGCCGGGGAGCTGTTTTTT. It encodes CASSLGSMAGELFF.

This clone came up a few times. V and J are TRBV19 and TRBJ2-2, with D maybe TRBD1 (5 bases). Trimming took 8 bases from V and 0 from J, leaving 16 bases between them. This CDR3 has 16 amino acids. The germline gives CDR1 LNHDA, CDR2 SQIVND (reference sequence). The CDR3 here is CASLPLGDPNTGELFF. The CDR3 nucleotides read TGTGCCAGTCTACCTTTAGGGGATCCGAACACCGGGGAGCTGTTTTTT.

V gene TRBV18 combines with J gene TRBJ2-2, with D unclear. The CDR3 contains 16 residues. Germline-derived CDR1 and CDR2 are KGHSH and LQKENI. The ends were cut back, 6 bases at V and 0 bases at J, with 14 bases in the middle. CDR3 coding DNA: TGTGCCAGCTCTCTTCAGGACCTTTCGAACACCGGGGAGCTGTTTTTT. It codes for CASSLQDLSNTGELFF. Using reference TRBV18 and TRBJ2-2 for the parts outside the CDR3, the full variable domain is NAGVMQNPRHLVRRRGQEARLRCSPMKGHSHVYWYRQLPEEGLKFMVYLQKENIIDESGMPKERFSAEFPKEGPSILRIQQVVRGDSAAYFCASSLQDLSNTGELFFGEGSRLTVL.

This clone has just a few counts. V gene TRBV7-9 combines with J gene TRBJ2-5; D unresolved. The CDR3 is made up of 15 amino acids. Trimming shortened V by 1 base and J by 2 bases, and 11 bases separated the two germline ends. Germline V gives CDR1 SEHNR, CDR2 FQNEAQ (reference sequence). For the CDR3, the DNA is TGTGCCAGCAGCTTAGGCCAGAACACGCAAGAGACCCAGTACTTC. This codes for CASSLGQNTQETQYF.

J is TRBJ1-2 and V is TRBV4-1, with D hard to call. The CDR3 length is 15 residues. The ends were cut back, 0 bases at V and 4 bases at J, with 12 bases in the middle. Germline V gene data show CDR1 as MGHRA and CDR2 as YSYEKL. The CDR3 DNA sequence: TGCGCCAGCAGCCAAGAACCCTCAGTCTCCTATGGCTACACCTTC. Protein product: CASSQEPSVSYGYTF.

The chain carries TRBV6-5 and TRBJ2-1; 8 nucleotides match TRBD2. Germline V lookup: CDR1 MNHEY, CDR2 SVGAGI. V lost 5 bases to trimming and J lost 3 bases; unmatched junction nucleotides: 6. This CDR3 has 15 residues. The CDR3 loop reads CASSGGSGSYNEQFF. CDR3 nucleotides: TGTGCCAGCAGTGGGGGAAGCGGGAGCTACAATGAGCAGTTCTTC.

In this sample, this clone turned up a few times. V gene TRBV10-3 combines with J gene TRBJ2-7, with unresolved D. This CDR3 comprises 11 residues. Germline V lookup: CDR1 ENHRY, CDR2 SYGVKD. Trimming took 3 bases from V and 6 from J, leaving 6 bases between them. The CDR3 loop reads CAISEAREQYF. In nucleotides, the CDR3 is TGTGCCATCAGTGAAGCCCGCGAGCAGTACTTC.

A word on this clone: Its ends do not fully match the called genes, so a read error is possible. J is TRBJ2-1 and V is TRBV6-6, with D perhaps being TRBD1 or TRBD2 (5 bases each). The germline V gene has CDR1 MNHNY and CDR2 SVGAGI (reference sequence). The CDR3 totals 12 residues. CDR3 loop: CASSRNRDQHFF. The CDR3, as DNA: TGTGCCAGCAGCCGGAACCGGGACCAGCACTTCTTC.

CDR3 loop: CASHTGPDGYTF. In DNA form, the CDR3 reads TGTGCCAGCCATACTGGTCCTGATGGCTACACCTTC. The rearrangement joins TRBV6-5 to TRBJ1-2; D unresolved. With 8 bases removed from V and 6 bases from J, the gap between germline ends came to 13 bases. Germline assignment: CDR1 MNHEY and CDR2 SVGAGI. The CDR3 contains 12 residues.

The chain couples TRBV29-1 to TRBJ2-3; D remains unclear. V lost 4 bases and J 0 bases, leaving 8 bases between the germline ends. Germline CDR1 and CDR2: SQVTM and ANQGSEA. The CDR3 is made up of 13 amino acids. The CDR3 DNA follows: TGCAGCGTTGCAATAGATAGCACAGATACGCAGTATTTT. Translation gives CSVAIDSTDTQYF.

The rearrangement uses TRBV19 and TRBJ2-7; 9 nucleotides match TRBD2. This CDR3 has 16 amino acids. The germline V gene has CDR1 LNHDA and CDR2 SQIVND (reference sequence). The V gene end was trimmed by 3 bases and the J gene end by 4 bases; junction bases not matched to a gene: 10. DNA of the CDR3: TGTGCCAGTAGTATCGTTTTCGGCGGGAGGGAATACGAGCAGTACTTC. Its translation: CASSIVFGGREYEQYF.

The chain combines TRBV29-1 with TRBJ2-2, with D maybe TRBD2 (6 bases). This CDR3 has 13 residues. Looked up from germline, CDR1 is SQVTM and CDR2 is ANQGSEA. V dropped 6 bases and J dropped 3 bases, with 11 bases sitting between them. The DNA of the CDR3 is TGCAGCGTCAGCCCGGGAGACACCGGGGAGCTGTTTTTT. It is translated as CSVSPGDTGELFF.

This clone has a handful of counts. The chain joins TRBV9 to TRBJ2-1; 9 bases are a match to TRBD1. V dropped 3 bases and J dropped 9; count of bases not matched to a gene: 4. Looked up from germline, CDR1 is SGDLS and CDR2 is YYNGEE. The length of the CDR3 is 13 residues. The CDR3 coding sequence is TGTGCCAGCAGCGGGCGGACAGGGGTTGAGCAGTTCTTC. Translating gives CASSGRTGVEQFF.

The chain recombines TRBV6-5 with TRBJ1-6; 8 nucleotides line up with TRBD1. The CDR3 loop spans 13 amino acids. The germline CDR1 and CDR2 sequences are MNHEY and SVGAGI. Trimming removed 6 bases from V and 7 bases from J; junction bases left unmatched: 2. CDR3 in amino acids: CASSRTGNSPLHF. CDR3 nucleotide sequence: TGTGCCAGCAGCCGGACAGGGAATTCACCCCTCCACTTT.

The chain recombines TRBV4-3 with TRBJ2-2; 9 bases match TRBD1. CDR1 is LGHNA, CDR2 YSLEER, per germline. J gave up 6 bases and V 0 bases, and 5 bases lay outside the gene matches. The CDR3 has 16 amino acids. CDR3 nucleotide sequence: TGCGCCAGCAGCCAAGATCCGGGACAGGGCCCCGGGGAGCTGTTTTTT. It codes for CASSQDPGQGPGELFF.